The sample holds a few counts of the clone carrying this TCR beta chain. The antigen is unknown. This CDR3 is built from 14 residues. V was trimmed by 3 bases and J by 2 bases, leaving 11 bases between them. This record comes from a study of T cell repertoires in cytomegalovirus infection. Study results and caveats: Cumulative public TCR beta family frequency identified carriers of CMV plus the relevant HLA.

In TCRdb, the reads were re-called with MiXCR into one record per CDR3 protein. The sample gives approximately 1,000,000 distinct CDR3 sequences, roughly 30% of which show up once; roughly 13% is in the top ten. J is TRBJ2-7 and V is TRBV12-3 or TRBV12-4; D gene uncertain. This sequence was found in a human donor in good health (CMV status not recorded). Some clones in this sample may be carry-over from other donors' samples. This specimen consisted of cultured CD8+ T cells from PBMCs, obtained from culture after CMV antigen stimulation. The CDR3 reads CASSLMARPYEQYF. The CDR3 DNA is TGTGCCAGCAGTTTGATGGCTAGACCCTACGAGCAGTACTTC.